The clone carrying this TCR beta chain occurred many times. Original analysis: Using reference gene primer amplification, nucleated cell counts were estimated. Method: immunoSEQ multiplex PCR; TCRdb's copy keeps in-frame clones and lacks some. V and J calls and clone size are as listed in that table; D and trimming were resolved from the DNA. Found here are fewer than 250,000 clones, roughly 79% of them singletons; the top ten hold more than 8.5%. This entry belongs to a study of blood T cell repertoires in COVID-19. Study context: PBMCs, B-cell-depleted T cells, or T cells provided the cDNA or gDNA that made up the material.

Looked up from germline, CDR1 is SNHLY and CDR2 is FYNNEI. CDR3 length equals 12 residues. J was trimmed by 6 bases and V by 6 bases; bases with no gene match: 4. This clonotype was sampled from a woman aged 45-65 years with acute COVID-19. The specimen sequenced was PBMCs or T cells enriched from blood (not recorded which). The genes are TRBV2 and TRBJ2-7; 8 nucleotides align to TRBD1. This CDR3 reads CASSATGAEQYF. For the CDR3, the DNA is TGTGCCAGCAGCGCGACAGGGGCCGAGCAGTACTTC.